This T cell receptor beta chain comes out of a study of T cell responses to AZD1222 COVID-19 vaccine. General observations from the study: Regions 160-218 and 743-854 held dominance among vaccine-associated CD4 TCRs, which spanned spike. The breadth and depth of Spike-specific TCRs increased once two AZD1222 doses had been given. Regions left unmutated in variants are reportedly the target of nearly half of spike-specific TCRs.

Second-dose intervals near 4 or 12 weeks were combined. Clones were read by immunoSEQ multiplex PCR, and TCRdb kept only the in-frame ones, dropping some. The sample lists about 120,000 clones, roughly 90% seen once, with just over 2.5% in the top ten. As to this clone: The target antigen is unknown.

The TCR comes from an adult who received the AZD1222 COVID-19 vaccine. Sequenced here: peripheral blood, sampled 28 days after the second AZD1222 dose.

As DNA, the CDR3 is TGTGCCAGTAGTACCTACAGGGGGATTAACGCCGGGGAGCTGTTTTTT. Translating gives CASSTYRGINAGELFF. V usage is TRBV19 and J usage is TRBJ2-2, with 8 bases identical to TRBD1. This CDR3 spans 16 amino acids. Per germline, CDR1 LNHDA and CDR2 SQIVND (reference sequence). With V trimmed by 4 bases and J by 6 bases, 10 bases remained unmatched.